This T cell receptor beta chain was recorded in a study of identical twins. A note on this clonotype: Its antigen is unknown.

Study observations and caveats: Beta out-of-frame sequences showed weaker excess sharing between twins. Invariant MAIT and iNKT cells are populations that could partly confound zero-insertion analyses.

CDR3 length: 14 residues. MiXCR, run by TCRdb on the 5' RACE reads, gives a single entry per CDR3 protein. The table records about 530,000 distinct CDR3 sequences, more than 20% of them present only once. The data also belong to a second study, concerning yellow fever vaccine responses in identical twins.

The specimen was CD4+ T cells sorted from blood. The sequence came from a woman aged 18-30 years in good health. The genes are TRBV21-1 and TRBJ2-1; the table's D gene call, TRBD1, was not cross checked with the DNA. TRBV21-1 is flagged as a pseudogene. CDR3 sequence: CAIRGDSVYNEQFF. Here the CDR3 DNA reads TGTGCCATCCGGGGGGATTCCGTCTACAATGAGCAGTTCTTC.